This TCR beta chain emerged from a study of cytomegalovirus exposure and HLA in healthy donors (dated by TCRdb to the late 2010s). In the study overall: An earlier analysis of some 600 of the donors reported over 250 Gb of sequence data and 95 million to 130 million unique TCR beta sequences obtained from 150 million to 200 million T cells. Class I and class II HLA loci were covered by the typing at four-digit resolution. Rather than using new phenotypic data, the later analysis identified candidate immune exposures from TCR beta sequences and from how often those sequences occurred across donors. The number of donors typed differed by locus, with about 629-640 for A, B, C, DRB1 and DQB1, 522 for DQA1, 600 to 610 for DPA1, and some 450 for DPB1. The T cell repertoires of roughly 660 subjects were profiled by immunosequencing and related to cytomegalovirus serostatus. Approximately 310 gigabases of sequencing data and around 80 million unique TCR sequences made up an early release that covered around 640 HLA-typed donors. To predict cytomegalovirus infection status, the study combined high-throughput TCR immunosequencing, statistical association of individual TCRs with disease status, and machine learning. On average, 235,054 unique TCR beta nucleotide sequences were sequenced per donor among a few hundred genotyped donors of the cohort, with 15% to 20% of those sequences being non-productive. In an earlier analysis of around 540 of the donors, high-throughput TCR beta sequencing was used to judge whether each TCR beta V gene segment behaved as functional or pseudogenic. Every repertoire in the discovery cohort had been generated on one and the same sequencing platform. The aim of the study was to test whether cataloging public T cell receptors could identify signatures of past pathogen exposure. In addition to the first cohort of about 650 subjects, a separate validation cohort of approximately 110 different subjects was used. Of the 300 to 500 genotyped donors, approximately 80% were placed in the genetic ancestry cluster associated with self-reported Caucasian donors. Donor age, sex, ethnicity and CMV serostatus were compiled together with the repertoire data. A later analysis re-analyzed previously published TCR beta repertoires from about 600 donors and added high-resolution HLA genotyping to study TCR occurrence patterns. A later genetic analysis used genome-wide SNP genotypes for about 60% of the roughly 700 donors, treating that subset as a discovery cohort. Roughly 5 DR-DQ haplotypes were treated as single units for association and clustering because of strong linkage in the cohort. Paper-wide results and their limitations: A further reported finding was that TCR beta sequences accurately predicted the HLA-A and HLA-B alleles for most subjects in the first cohort. Immune exposure information for the cohort was limited to CMV serostatus. In this cohort, only TCR beta chains were sequenced, and detectable features were limited by the absence of alpha or paired-chain data. Specific HLA alleles were associated with 18,000 or so TCR beta sequences at a false discovery rate of 0.05 in a later analysis. While some public TCRs were present in many individuals, most TCR sequences turned up only very rarely across donors. In a later genetic analysis, a missense DCLRE1C variant was associated with V-gene and J-gene trimming of TCR beta chains, and the association was replicated in an independent cohort. The study gave a list of over 150 TCR beta chains associated with cytomegalovirus. HLA typing was unavailable for some donors at each locus, so association tests used only the typed subset. In an earlier analysis of about 540 of the donors, most TCR beta V segments were observed in productive rearrangements about 87% or about 30% of the time, broadly matching IMGT annotations. The authors suggested that the approach could potentially be generalized to other disease states and immunological phenotypes. A later analysis found that most CMV-associated TCR beta chains appeared HLA-restricted, with HLA associations seemingly driven largely by CMV exposure. Sequencing depth was assumed to be roughly uniform across donors in the presence/absence analyses, though that assumption may not hold. A later analysis found that TCR association rates varied across HLA loci, with DRB1 alleles showing the most associated TCRs and HLA-C alleles the fewest. Cytomegalovirus status was reported to be diagnosed by the classifier with high specificity and sensitivity in both the original and validation cohorts. Correlated functional status among segregating V segments might reflect linkage disequilibrium, but an unknown experimental factor could not be ruled out. Some 16 rarely observed V segments, including chromosome 9 orphons, were excluded from the earlier analysis of a few hundred of the donors because counts were too low. A later analysis reported that several top co-occurrence clusters appeared linked to parvovirus B19, influenza, CMV and Epstein-Barr virus. When HLA alleles, especially DR and DQ, strongly co-occurred, attributing TCR associations to individual alleles was difficult. A later genetic analysis reported fewer N-insertions in productive TCRs among donors in an Asian-associated ancestry cluster than the 666-donor mean. A few of the identified cytomegalovirus-associated TCR beta chains were confirmed in vitro to be specific for cytomegalovirus antigens. A later analysis found that HLA-associated TCR beta chains were more clonally expanded and had lower generation probabilities than equally common non-associated chains. The sequencing pipeline was judged likely to have produced a cluster of highly shared sequence variants as a technical artifact.

Library prep was done by the immunoSEQ multiplex PCR assay. For the multiplex PCR, a mixture combining 60 forward primers for TCR Vbeta segments and 13 reverse primers for TCR Jbeta segments was used. The CDR3 region of rearranged TCR beta genes was amplified from genomic DNA with a multiplex PCR assay. On the Illumina HiSeq System, the amplified TCR beta libraries were sequenced as 87-base-pair reads. On the study's bioinformatics: A later analysis counted about 80 million unique TCR beta chains across the 650 to 700 repertoires, and around 9.9 million of these chains were shared by at least two donors. Raw reads were error-corrected and collapsed into unique sequences with a nearest-neighbor algorithm that merged closely related sequences to remove PCR and sequencing errors. V, D and J gene segments were assigned by aligning CDR3 sequences to IMGT reference sequences. Each retained sequence needed at least a six-nucleotide match to both a V gene segment and a J gene segment. Rearrangements were called productive when the CDR3 lacked stop codons and stayed in frame with V and J; all others were non-productive. Following IMGT convention, CDR3 was defined as the stretch from the second conserved V-encoded cysteine to the conserved J-encoded phenylalanine. The earlier analysis of 500 to 750 of the donors excluded any sequence lacking an unambiguous match to a single V gene segment. An earlier analysis of about 590 of the donors classified V segments as functional when productive rearrangements were above 56.7% and as segregating when the standard deviation between donors was above 5%. A statistical classification framework was built to diagnose cytomegalovirus status from the catalog of TCR beta chain sequences. A later analysis assigned V and J genes by comparing TCR nucleotide sequences with IMGT/GENE-DB human TR gene sequences. The TCRdist pipeline was used in a later analysis to assign CDR3 sequences and most-parsimonious VDJ recombination scenarios. A later analysis defined each TCR beta chain by its CDR3 amino acid sequence plus V-gene family, and excluded reads lacking a unique V-gene family. In a later analysis, 500 to 650 highly shared, low-generation-probability nucleotide sequences were removed to address suspected cross-contamination and a sequencing artifact. For each public chain, a later analysis derived a clonal expansion index from normalized ranks of inferred template counts within each repertoire. In a later analysis, generation probabilities were computed with a VDJ recombination model fitted to out-of-frame rearrangements, and the resulting probabilities were checked against IGoR. In a later analysis, TCR-TCR, TCR-HLA and TCR-CMV co-occurrence was scored with hypergeometric tests, and a repertoire-size bias correction was applied to TCR pairs. A later analysis estimated false discovery rates by permuting HLA or CMV assignments 20 times. In a later analysis, co-occurring TCRs were grouped with DBSCAN, and TCRdist sequence similarity was added when clustering was performed within HLA-allele-positive subsets. Repertoires with fewer than 30,000 or more than 120,000 public chains were left out of co-occurrence clustering, as were five repertoires with anomalous nucleotide sharing. As stored in TCRdb, this immuneACCESS dataset retains in-frame rearrangements with V and J assigned. A fraction of the clones does not appear; measured against another copy, unresolved V genes explain less than half of the discrepancy, and the remainder lacks a known reason. That table is the source of V, J and clone size, and D and trimming were worked out from the DNA. The sample records fewer than 200,000 clones, approximately 70% of which are singletons. The biggest ten clones account for roughly 2.7% of the sample.

In total, just over 650 healthy bone marrow donors made up the cohort. All cohort members were sampled while nominally healthy, although unrecorded immune exposures were likely present. The donor was CMV seropositive and belonged to the group of more than 250 seropositive cohort members. Every donor gave a peripheral blood sample, and the peripheral blood mononuclear cells from that sample were used for TCR beta sequencing. The Qiagen DNeasy Blood Extraction Kit was used to extract genomic DNA from the blood cell samples. Worth noting for this clone: The specificity of this receptor is unknown. Within one base of it there is no much larger clone, and no base qualities were kept.

This receptor was obtained from a woman aged 35 to 49 in good health and CMV-seropositive. The sequenced material came from PBMCs.

The CDR3 reads as follows: CASSPDRDSGNTIYF. The DNA is as follows: TGTGCCAGCAGCCCCGACAGGGACTCTGGAAACACCATATATTTT. The chain couples TRBV7-9 to TRBJ1-3; TRBD1 aligns with 7 central bases. CDR1 and CDR2, looked up from the germline V gene (reference sequence), are SEHNR and FQNEAQ. The CDR3 runs 15 amino acids, cysteine and phenylalanine included. Of all the DNA, just the CDR3 is kept, 45 bases in frame from base 1. Unmatched junction bases come to 4, with V trimmed by 5 bases and J by 0 bases.